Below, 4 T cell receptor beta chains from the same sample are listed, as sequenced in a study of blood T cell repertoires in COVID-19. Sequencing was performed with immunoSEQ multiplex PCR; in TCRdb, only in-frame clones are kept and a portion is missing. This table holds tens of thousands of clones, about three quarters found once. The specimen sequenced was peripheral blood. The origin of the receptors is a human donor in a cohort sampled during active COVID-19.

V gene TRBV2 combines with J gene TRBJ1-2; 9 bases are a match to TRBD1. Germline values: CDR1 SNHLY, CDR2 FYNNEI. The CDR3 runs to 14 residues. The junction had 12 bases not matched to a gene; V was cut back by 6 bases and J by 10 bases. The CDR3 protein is CASRPRQGVYYYTF. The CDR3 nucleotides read TGTGCCAGCAGACCTAGACAGGGGGTCTATTACTACACCTTC.

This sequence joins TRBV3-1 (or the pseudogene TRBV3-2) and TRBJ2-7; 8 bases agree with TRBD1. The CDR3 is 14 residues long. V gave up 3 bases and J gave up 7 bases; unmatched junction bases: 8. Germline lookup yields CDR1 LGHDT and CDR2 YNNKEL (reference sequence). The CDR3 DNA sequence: TGTGCCAGCAGCCACCAGGGGGCGATGGGTGAGCAGTACTTC. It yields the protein CASSHQGAMGEQYF.

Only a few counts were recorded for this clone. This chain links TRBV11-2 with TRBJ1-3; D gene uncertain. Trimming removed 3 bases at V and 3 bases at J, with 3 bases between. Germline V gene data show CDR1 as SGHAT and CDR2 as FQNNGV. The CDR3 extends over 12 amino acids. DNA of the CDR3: TGTGCCAGCAGCTTTTATGGAAACACCATATATTTT. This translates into CASSFYGNTIYF. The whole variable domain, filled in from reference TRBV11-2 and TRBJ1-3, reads EAGVAQSPRYKIIEKRQSVAFWCNPISGHATLYWYQQILGQGPKLLIQFQNNGVVDDSQLPKDRFSAERLKGVDSTLKIQPAKLEDSAVYLCASSFYGNTIYFGEGSWLTVV.

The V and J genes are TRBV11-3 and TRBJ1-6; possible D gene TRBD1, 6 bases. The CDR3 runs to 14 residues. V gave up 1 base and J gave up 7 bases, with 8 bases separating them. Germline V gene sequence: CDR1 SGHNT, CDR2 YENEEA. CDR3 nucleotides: TGTGCCAGCAGCTTAGGACAGGCCAATTCACCCCTCCACTTT. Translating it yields CASSLGQANSPLHF.